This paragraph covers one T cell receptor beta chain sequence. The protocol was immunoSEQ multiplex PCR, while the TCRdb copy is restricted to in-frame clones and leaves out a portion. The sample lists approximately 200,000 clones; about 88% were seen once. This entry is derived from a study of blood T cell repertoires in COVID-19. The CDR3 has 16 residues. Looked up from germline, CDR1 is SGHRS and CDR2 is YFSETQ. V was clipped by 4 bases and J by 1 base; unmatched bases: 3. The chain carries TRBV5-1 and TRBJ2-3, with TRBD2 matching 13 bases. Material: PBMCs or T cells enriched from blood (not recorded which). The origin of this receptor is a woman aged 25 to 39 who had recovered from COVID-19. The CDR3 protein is CASSLGLAGGTDTQYF. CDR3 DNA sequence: TGCGCCAGCAGCCTTGGACTAGCGGGGGGCACAGATACGCAGTATTTT. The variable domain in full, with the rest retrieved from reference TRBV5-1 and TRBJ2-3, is KAGVTQTPRYLIKTRGQQVTLSCSPISGHRSVSWYQQTPGQGLQFLFEYFSETQRNKGNFPGRFSGRQFSNSRSEMNVSTLELGDSALYLCASSLGLAGGTDTQYFGPGTRLTVL.